Shown below are 12 T cell receptor beta chains from a single sample sequenced in a study of cytomegalovirus exposure and HLA in healthy donors. Amplification used 60 Vbeta primers and 13 Jbeta primers. The assay was immunoSEQ multiplex PCR, and TCRdb's table has in-frame clones only and misses some. Among about 200,000 clones listed, roughly 13% were seen once. The material sequenced was PBMCs. The source of these receptors is a man aged 50 to 60 in good health and CMV-seropositive.

The table lists this clone with a few counts. The chain joins TRBV28 to TRBJ1-5; D ambiguous. Trimming left V 4 bases short and J 1 base short, with 11 bases between. The germline gives CDR1 MDHEN, CDR2 SYDVKM. The CDR3 is 15 amino acids. The CDR3 loop reads CASSSLGGSNQPQHF. The DNA for the CDR3 is TGTGCCAGCAGTTCCCTTGGCGGGAGCAATCAGCCCCAGCATTTT.

The sample holds a few counts of this clone. The chain is built from TRBV6-1 and TRBJ2-3; D is uncertain. The CDR3 length is 15 residues. CDR1 is MNHNS, CDR2 SASEGT, per germline. Trimming stripped 4 bases from V and 6 bases from J, with 17 bases between. This chain's CDR3 is CASSVASGLSDTQYF. The CDR3 DNA follows: TGTGCCAGCAGTGTAGCAAGTGGCCTGTCGGATACGCAGTATTTT.

The rearrangement uses TRBV6-1 and TRBJ2-2; 8 bases match TRBD2. This CDR3 spans 15 amino acids. After removal of 4 bases from V and 1 base from J, the junction contained 2 bases not matched to a gene. Germline assignment: CDR1 MNHNS and CDR2 SASEGT. The CDR3 DNA reads as TGTGCCAGCAGTGTTGCGGGGGGGAACACCGGGGAGCTGTTTTTT. This codes for CASSVAGGNTGELFF.

This clone has more than one count but fewer than ten. The V call is TRBV28, the J call TRBJ2-6; D not certain. V lost 6 bases to trimming and J lost 4 bases, with 10 bases between them. CDR1 MDHEN and CDR2 SYDVKM come from the germline V gene. This CDR3 has 14 amino acids. CDR3 sequence: CASSPRRGANVLTF. The DNA of the CDR3 is TGTGCCAGCAGCCCCCGCCGGGGGGCCAACGTCCTGACTTTC.

The chain uses TRBV7-2 and TRBJ1-6, with D hard to call. CDR3 length: 15 amino acids. V was trimmed by 5 bases and J by 2 bases, leaving 10 bases between them. Germline-derived CDR1 and CDR2 are SGHTA and FQGNSA. The CDR3 DNA sequence: TGTGCCAGCAGCGAGCGCGCCACCTATAATTCACCCCTCCACTTT. Translation: CASSERATYNSPLHF.

This clone turned up a few times. The chain is built from TRBV7-3 and TRBJ2-5; D gene uncertain. There are 15 residues in the CDR3. The V gene lost 2 bases and the J gene lost 5 bases, with 15 bases spanning the gap. CDR1 and CDR2 from the germline V gene are SGHTA and FQGTGA. This chain's CDR3 is CASSLGFPFGETQYF. As DNA, the CDR3 is TGTGCCAGCAGCTTAGGGTTTCCGTTCGGGGAGACCCAGTACTTC.

There are a few counts of this clone. The rearrangement uses TRBV6-1 and TRBJ2-3, with 8 bases fitting TRBD1. Germline values: CDR1 MNHNS, CDR2 SASEGT. This CDR3 is built from 14 residues. Trimming took 7 bases from V and 9 from J; bases not matched to a gene: 12. The CDR3 coding sequence is TGTGCCAGCATAATGGACAGGGTCAGGAAAACGCAGTATTTT. Protein product: CASIMDRVRKTQYF.

The rearrangement uses TRBV5-6 and TRBJ2-2, with D perhaps matching TRBD1 (6 bases). The length of the CDR3 is 15 residues. Germline lookup yields CDR1 SGHDT and CDR2 YYEEEE. Trimming took off 3 bases at V and 7 bases at J, with 16 bases between the two ends. CDR3 sequence reads: CASSSIQGYHGELFF. The CDR3 bases are TGTGCCAGCAGCTCTATACAGGGTTATCACGGGGAGCTGTTTTTT.

This sequence joins TRBV20-1 and TRBJ1-1; perhaps TRBD1 as D (6 bases). Trimming pared 2 bases from V and 11 bases from J, leaving 9 bases between. Per the germline V gene, CDR1 is DFQATT and CDR2 is SNEGSKA (reference sequence). This CDR3 spans 10 amino acids. CDR3 sequence (DNA): TGCAGTGCTAGATGGGGGCACGCTTTCTTT. It yields the protein CSARWGHAFF.

The J gene is TRBJ2-3, the V gene TRBV7-9, with D possibly matching TRBD2 (6 bases). This CDR3 spans 9 amino acids. Germline lookup yields CDR1 SEHNR and CDR2 FQNEAQ (reference sequence). Trimming left V 8 bases short and J 9 bases short, with 6 bases between. The CDR3 sequence is CASGGTQYF. CDR3 in DNA: TGTGCCAGCGGGGGGACGCAGTATTTT.

Only a few counts were recorded for this clone. The CDR3 DNA is TGTGCCAGCAGCTTAGGGGCAGGGAGGTTCGAGACCCAGTACTTC. It translates to CASSLGAGRFETQYF. V is TRBV11-2 and J is TRBJ2-5; a weak D match, TRBD2 (6 bases). CDR3 length: 15 residues. Trimming cost V 1 base and J 5 bases, with 14 bases left between them. Germline lookup yields CDR1 SGHAT and CDR2 FQNNGV.

A few counts support this clone. The chain has TRBV19 and TRBJ1-2, with 10 bases identical to TRBD1. Germline-derived CDR1 and CDR2 are LNHDA and SQIVND (reference sequence). V shed 6 bases, J shed 2 bases, and the junction held 6 bases outside the gene matches. This CDR3 has 15 amino acids. CDR3 nucleotide sequence: TGTGCCAGTAGCCTTGACAGGGGGCGGAACTATGGCTACACCTTC. Its protein is CASSLDRGRNYGYTF.